This T cell receptor (beta chain) was sequenced during a study of radiation and T cells in renal cell carcinoma. Time point: blood 2 weeks post-SBRT. Treatment indicated: 15 Gy SBRT to primary tumor, nephrectomy 4 weeks later. After SBRT, blood was collected at 2 and 4 weeks, plus baseline. Clones were read by immunoSEQ multiplex PCR, and TCRdb kept only the in-frame ones, dropping some. Of more than 65,000 clones listed, just over 85% were seen once; the top ten hold about 22%. V lost 6 bases, J lost 3 bases, and 18 bases lay in between. The germline V gene has CDR1 LNHDA and CDR2 SQIVND (reference sequence). The CDR3 is 17 amino acids.

The sample here was blood, taken from a patient whose treatment included radiotherapy and nephrectomy. The TCR comes from a woman in her forties or fifties with renal cell carcinoma. The V gene is TRBV19, the J gene TRBJ1-6; D might be TRBD1 (6 bases). This CDR3 reads CASRRGDLHHYNSPLHF. Here the CDR3 DNA reads TGTGCCAGTAGGAGGGGGGACCTCCATCACTATAATTCACCCCTCCACTTT. Based on the CDR3 plus reference TRBV19 and TRBJ1-6, the full variable domain is DGGITQSPKYLFRKEGQNVTLSCEQNLNHDAMYWYRQDPGQGLRLIYYSQIVNDFQKGDIAEGYSVSREKKESFPLTVTSAQKNPTAFYLCASRRGDLHHYNSPLHFGNGTRLTVT.